This TCR beta chain was profiled in a study of blood T cell repertoires in COVID-19. Whole-study context: T cells, B-cell-depleted T cells, or PBMCs provided the cDNA or gDNA that served as material.

Clones were sequenced by immunoSEQ multiplex PCR, and TCRdb holds only the in-frame ones, with some missing. Here the sample spans approximately 94,000 clones, around nine tenths being singletons. This CDR3 spans 14 amino acids. The sequenced material came from peripheral blood. The chain carries TRBV12-2 and TRBJ2-7; TRBD2 is the table's D call, not checked against the DNA. TRBV12-2 is listed as a pseudogene. This receptor was identified in an elderly woman with active COVID-19. DNA for the CDR3: TGTGCAAGTCGCCCGCTGCGGGATGGGGGCGAGCAGTACTTC. The encoded protein is CASRPLRDGGEQYF.